The rows below give T cell receptor beta chains drawn from one sample of a study of glioma-infiltrating T cells after dendritic cell vaccination. Using immunoSEQ multiplex PCR, the repertoire was profiled, and TCRdb retains in-frame clones only, with some absent. The sample yields roughly 51,000 clones, about 85% seen once. Sequencing used blood, obtained before dendritic cell vaccination. The receptors come from a human donor with glioblastoma. CDR3s include the opening cysteine and the closing phenylalanine or tryptophan. Clone sizes are given selectively: once, few, many, or a class where the clone is expanded.

CDR3 length,V gene,clone size,J gene,CDR3 protein
13,TRBV30,-,TRBJ2-7,CAWSTGGPYEQYF
14,TRBV30,-,TRBJ2-3,CAWSSGRAGDTQYF
13,TRBV6-1,medium-sized,TRBJ2-7,CASQGTDTDEQYF
15,TRBV5-4,-,TRBJ2-1,CASSGGGTSVNEQFF
16,TRBV30,-,TRBJ1-1,CAWCPTGGFSNTEAFF
16,TRBV6-4,once,TRBJ2-6,CASSEMGNSGANVLTF
13,TRBV30,-,TRBJ2-2,CAWSLAGTGELFF
15,TRBV7-9,-,TRBJ1-3,CASSLETTRWDTIYF
14,TRBV7-2,-,TRBJ1-4,CASSVRGFGEKLFF
14,TRBV11-3,-,TRBJ2-1,CASSTRDSYNEQFF
13,TRBV25-1,-,TRBJ1-2,CASSELHRVGYTF
17,TRBV2,-,TRBJ2-1,CASNKPGLAGGKDEQFF
11,TRBV30,-,TRBJ1-2,CAWKKTGGYTF
18,TRBV4-2,-,TRBJ1-5,CASSQVGTGGLSNQPQHF
15,TRBV6-1,-,TRBJ1-2,CASSEAFRQGYGYTF
15,TRBV2,-,TRBJ2-1,CASSEGTLGVNEQFF
15,TRBV6-5,-,TRBJ2-7,CASSHRGLAGYEQYF
19,TRBV4-2,-,TRBJ1-4,CASSQELQGRRTGYEKLFF
16,TRBV2,-,TRBJ1-2,CARRAGQGGRLGGYTF
14,TRBV6-5,-,TRBJ2-1,CASTPGQGYNEQFF
11,TRBV30,-,TRBJ2-7,CACAVPYEQYF
17,TRBV10-3,few,TRBJ2-7,CAISESWVFRGSHEQYF
15,TRBV5-4,-,TRBJ2-3,CASSGGTSSEDTQYF
14,TRBV5-5,-,TRBJ2-7,CASSQTGVSYEQYF
17,TRBV5-4,-,TRBJ1-3,CASSHVPRQREGNTIYF
16,TRBV6-5,-,TRBJ1-3,CASSYTGRVSGNTIYF
13,TRBV18,-,TRBJ1-5,CASSQQGNQPQHF
15,TRBV27,once,TRBJ2-1,CASSRSWSSYNEQFF
15,TRBV6-5,-,TRBJ2-7,CASTPQGVGSYEQYF
13,TRBV19,-,TRBJ2-1,CASYDRNYNEQFF
16,TRBV10-3,-,TRBJ2-7,CAISETTSGGAYEQYF
15,TRBV11-2,-,TRBJ1-1,CASSLGTGGNTEAFF
15,TRBV7-6,-,TRBJ2-2,CASRVGGTDTGELFF
13,TRBV11-3,-,TRBJ2-2,CASSPRRAGGLFF
13,TRBV4-2,-,TRBJ2-6,CASAPGGANVLTF
14,TRBV6-1,-,TRBJ2-3,CASKTYRGTDTQYF
16,TRBV14,-,TRBJ1-1,CASSQDLGRGRTEAFF
14,TRBV30,once,TRBJ2-5,CAWSPGPGGETQYF
15,TRBV19,-,TRBJ1-3,CASSADRAGGNTIYF
15,TRBV19,few,TRBJ2-3,CASSIAGLDGGTQYF
17,TRBV10-2,-,TRBJ2-7,CASSESEGGPRGYEQYF
15,TRBV28,-,TRBJ1-2,CASSSPGQANYGYTF
15,TRBV7-2,once,TRBJ2-2,CASSPDWANTGELFF
14,TRBV10-2,-,TRBJ1-2,CASSDGRAPYGYTF
15,TRBV7-8,-,TRBJ2-5,CASSLEGAGVETQYF